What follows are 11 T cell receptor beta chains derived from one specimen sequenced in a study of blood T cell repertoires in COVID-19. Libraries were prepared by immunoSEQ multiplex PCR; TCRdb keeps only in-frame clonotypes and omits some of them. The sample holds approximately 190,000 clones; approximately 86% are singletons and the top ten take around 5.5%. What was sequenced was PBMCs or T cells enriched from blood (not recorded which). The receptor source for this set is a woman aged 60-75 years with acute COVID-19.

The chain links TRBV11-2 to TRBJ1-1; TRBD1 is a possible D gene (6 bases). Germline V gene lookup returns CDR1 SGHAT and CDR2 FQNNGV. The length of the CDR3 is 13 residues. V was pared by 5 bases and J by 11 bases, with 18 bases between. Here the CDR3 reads CASSTYRDGKAFF. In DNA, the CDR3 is TGTGCCAGCAGCACTTACAGGGACGGGAAGGCTTTCTTT.

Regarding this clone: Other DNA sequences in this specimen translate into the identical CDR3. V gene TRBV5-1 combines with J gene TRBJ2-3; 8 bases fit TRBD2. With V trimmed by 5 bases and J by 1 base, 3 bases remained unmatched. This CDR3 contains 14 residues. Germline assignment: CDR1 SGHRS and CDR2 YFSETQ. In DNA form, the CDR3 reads TGCGCCAGCAGTCGGGGGGGCGGCACAGATACGCAGTATTTT. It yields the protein CASSRGGGTDTQYF.

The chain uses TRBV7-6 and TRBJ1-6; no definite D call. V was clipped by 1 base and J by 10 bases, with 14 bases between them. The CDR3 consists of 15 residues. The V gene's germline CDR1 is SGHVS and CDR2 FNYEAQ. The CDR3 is CASSLVGDLTSPLHF. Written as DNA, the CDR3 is TGTGCCAGCAGCTTAGTCGGGGATTTAACGTCACCCCTCCACTTT.

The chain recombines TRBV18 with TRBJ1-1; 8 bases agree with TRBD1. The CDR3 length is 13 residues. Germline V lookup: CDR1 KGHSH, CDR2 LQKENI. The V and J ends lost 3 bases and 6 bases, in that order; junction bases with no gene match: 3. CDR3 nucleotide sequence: TGTGCCAGCTCACCCAGGGGGCTCGCTGAAGCTTTCTTT. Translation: CASSPRGLAEAFF. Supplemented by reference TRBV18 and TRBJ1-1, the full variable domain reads NAGVMQNPRHLVRRRGQEARLRCSPMKGHSHVYWYRQLPEEGLKFMVYLQKENIIDESGMPKERFSAEFPKEGPSILRIQQVVRGDSAAYFCASSPRGLAEAFFGQGTRLTVV.

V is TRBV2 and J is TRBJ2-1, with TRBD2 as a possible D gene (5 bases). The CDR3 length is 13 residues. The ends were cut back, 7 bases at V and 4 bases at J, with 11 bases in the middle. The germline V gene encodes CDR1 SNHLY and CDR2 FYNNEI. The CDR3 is CASNPLGYNEQFF. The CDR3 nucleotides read TGTGCCAGCAACCCACTAGGGTACAATGAGCAGTTCTTC.

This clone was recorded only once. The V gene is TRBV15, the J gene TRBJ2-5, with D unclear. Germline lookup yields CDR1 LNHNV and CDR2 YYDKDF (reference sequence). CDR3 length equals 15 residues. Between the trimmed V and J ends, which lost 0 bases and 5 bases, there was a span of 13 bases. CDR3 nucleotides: TGTGCCACCAGCAGAGAGGGTAGAACGGAGGAGACCCAGTACTTC. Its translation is CATSREGRTEETQYF.

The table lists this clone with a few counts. The CDR3 DNA is TGTGCCAGCAGTCGGACAGGGAGCAATCAGCCCCAGCATTTT. Protein sequence: CASSRTGSNQPQHF. The chain carries TRBV6-5 and TRBJ1-5; 8 nucleotides agree with TRBD1. The J segment lost 1 base and the V segment lost 5 bases, leaving 1 base of the junction unmatched. The CDR3 has 14 residues. Germline assignment: CDR1 MNHEY and CDR2 SVGAGI.

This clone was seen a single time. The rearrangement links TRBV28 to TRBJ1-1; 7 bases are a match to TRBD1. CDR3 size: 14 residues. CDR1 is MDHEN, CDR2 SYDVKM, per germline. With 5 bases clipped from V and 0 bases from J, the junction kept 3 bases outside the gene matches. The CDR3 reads CASSTGTVNTEAFF. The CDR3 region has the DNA TGTGCCAGCAGTACTGGGACAGTGAACACTGAAGCTTTCTTT.

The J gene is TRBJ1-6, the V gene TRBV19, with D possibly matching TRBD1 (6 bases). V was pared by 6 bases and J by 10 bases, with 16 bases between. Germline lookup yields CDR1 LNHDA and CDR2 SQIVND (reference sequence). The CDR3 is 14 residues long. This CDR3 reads CASRAGGLASPLHF. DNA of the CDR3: TGTGCCAGTAGGGCGGGGGGCCTAGCCTCACCCCTCCACTTT.

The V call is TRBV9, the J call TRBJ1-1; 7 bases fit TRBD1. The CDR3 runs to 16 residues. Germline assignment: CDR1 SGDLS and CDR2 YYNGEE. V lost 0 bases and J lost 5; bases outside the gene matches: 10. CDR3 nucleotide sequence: TGTGCCAGCAGCGTAGCGGAAGGGGGCTCGGGGACTGAAGCTTTCTTT. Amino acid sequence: CASSVAEGGSGTEAFF.

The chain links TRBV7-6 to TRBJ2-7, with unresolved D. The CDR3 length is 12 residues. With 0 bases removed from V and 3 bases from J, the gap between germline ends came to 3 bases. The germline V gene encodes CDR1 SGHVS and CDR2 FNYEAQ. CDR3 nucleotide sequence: TGTGCCAGCAGCTTAGCCATCTACGAGCAGTACGTC. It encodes CASSLAIYEQYV.